This TCR beta chain originates from a study of blood T cells in healthy people across ages. Germline CDR1 reads SNHLY; CDR2 reads FYNNEI. The length of the CDR3 is 16 residues. Trimming removed 6 bases from V and 6 bases from J, with 23 bases in between. In terms of origin and age, donors were healthy Caucasian individuals from Russia aged 6 to 90. Extraction of total RNA produced a minimum of 6 micrograms from each sample. For this clonotype: Its antigen is as yet unknown.

Points from the study as a whole: The study found TCR beta diversity correlated strongly with naive T cell percentage.

PCR was performed a second time for about 6 to 12 cycles using a sample-barcoded 5' primer and a J-beta primer mix. Each CDR3 protein gets one entry after TCRdb re-called the 5' RACE reads with MiXCR. The repertoire has approximately 1.5 million distinct CDR3 sequences, about 31% of them found once; the top ten carry roughly 10%. The sequence derives from a woman aged 25 to 39 in good health. The chain links TRBV2 to TRBJ1-2; a weak D match, TRBD1 (6 bases). Sequencing input: blood. The CDR3 protein is CASRLGRGVTGHGYTF. As DNA, the CDR3 is TGTGCCAGCAGACTGGGCAGGGGAGTGACGGGTCATGGCTACACCTTC.